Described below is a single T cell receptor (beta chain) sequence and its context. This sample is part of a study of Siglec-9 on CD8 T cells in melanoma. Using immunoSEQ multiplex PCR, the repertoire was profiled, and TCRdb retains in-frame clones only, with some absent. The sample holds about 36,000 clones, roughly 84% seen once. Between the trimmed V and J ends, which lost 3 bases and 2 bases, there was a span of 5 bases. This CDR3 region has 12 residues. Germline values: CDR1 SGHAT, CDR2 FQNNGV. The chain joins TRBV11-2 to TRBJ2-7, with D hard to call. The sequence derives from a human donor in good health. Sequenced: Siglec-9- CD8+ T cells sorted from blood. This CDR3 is CASSFHPYEQYF. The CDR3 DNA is TGTGCCAGCAGCTTCCACCCCTACGAGCAGTACTTC.